This T cell receptor (beta chain) stems from a study of blood T cells in healthy people across ages. General observations from the study: Per million T cells, TCR beta diversity dropped about linearly as age rose. Researchers said unsorted PBMCs prevented a conclusive naive versus antigen-experienced comparison.

The CDR3 has 14 residues. V lost 3 bases and J 6 bases, leaving 15 bases between the germline ends. CDR1 LNHDA and CDR2 SQIVND come from the germline V gene (reference sequence). As regards this clonotype: What it binds is unknown.

Together with a sample-barcoded 5' primer, a J-beta primer mix was included in a second PCR lasting about 7 to 12 cycles. In TCRdb, the 5' RACE reads were re-called with MiXCR into one record per CDR3 protein. The table lists roughly 700,000 distinct CDR3 sequences, more than 40% of them singletons. The chain employs TRBV19 and TRBJ2-7; D remains unclear. The source is a woman between 55 and 75 years old in good health. Material for sequencing was blood. CDR3 protein: CASSIGQASVEQYF. CDR3 bases: TGTGCCAGTAGTATCGGCCAGGCCTCTGTCGAGCAGTACTTC. The variable domain in full, with the rest retrieved from reference TRBV19 and TRBJ2-7, is DGGITQSPKYLFRKEGQNVTLSCEQNLNHDAMYWYRQDPGQGLRLIYYSQIVNDFQKGDIAEGYSVSREKKESFPLTVTSAQKNPTAFYLCASSIGQASVEQYFGPGTRLTVT.